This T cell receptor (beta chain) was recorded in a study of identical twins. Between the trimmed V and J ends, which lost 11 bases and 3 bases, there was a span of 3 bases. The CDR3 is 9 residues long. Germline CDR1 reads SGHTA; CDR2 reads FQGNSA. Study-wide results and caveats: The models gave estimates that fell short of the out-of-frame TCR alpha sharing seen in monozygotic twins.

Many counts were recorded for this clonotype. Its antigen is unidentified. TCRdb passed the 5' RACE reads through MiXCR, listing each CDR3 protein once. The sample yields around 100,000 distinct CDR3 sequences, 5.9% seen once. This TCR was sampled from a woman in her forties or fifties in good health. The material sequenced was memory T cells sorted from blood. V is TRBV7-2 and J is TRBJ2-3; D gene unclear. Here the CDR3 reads CASTDTQYF. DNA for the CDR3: TGTGCCTCGACAGATACGCAGTATTTT.